One and the same sample provided the 2 T cell receptor beta chains below, sequenced in a study of shared clonotypes between healthy human individuals. The assay was immunoSEQ multiplex PCR, and TCRdb's table has in-frame clones only and misses some. The repertoire holds over a million clones, with around 97% as singletons. The sample comprised naive CD4+ T cells sorted from blood. Subset described: CD45RA+ positively selected. These TCRs come from a man younger than 45 in good health.

The chain has TRBV4-1 and TRBJ2-1, with unresolved D. CDR1 is MGHRA, CDR2 YSYEKL, per germline. With 0 bases removed from V and 10 bases from J, the gap between germline ends came to 7 bases. There are 12 residues in the CDR3. Here the CDR3 reads CASSQEVQEQFF. In DNA, the CDR3 is TGCGCCAGCAGCCAAGAGGTCCAGGAGCAGTTCTTC.

The chain uses TRBV19 and TRBJ2-2, with TRBD2 matching 9 bases. With V trimmed by 6 bases and J by 6 bases, 8 bases remained unmatched. The CDR3 spans 15 residues. In germline, CDR1 is LNHDA, CDR2 SQIVND (reference sequence). The CDR3 nucleotides are TGTGCCAGTAGCCCCGGGACTAGCTTTTCCGGGGAGCTGTTTTTT. Translation gives CASSPGTSFSGELFF.